These T cell receptor beta chains were read from a single sample in a study of T cell repertoires in cytomegalovirus infection. Using its own MiXCR run on the reads, TCRdb lists one record per CDR3 protein. The sample contains 200,000 to 300,000 distinct CDR3 sequences, roughly 15% of which appear only once. Sequenced sample: PBMCs. These receptors came from a human donor in good health (CMV status not recorded). Some clones in this sample may be carry-over from other donors' samples. Both conserved end residues are part of each CDR3. The order of the fields is V gene, clone size, D gene, J gene, CDR3 DNA, CDR3 protein. A D gene is named only where the DNA matches it firmly. Expanded clones get a size class; other rows say once, few or many, or leave the size out.

V: TRBV5-1; size: .; D: .; J: TRBJ2-7; DNA: TGCGCCAGCAGCCCCAATGGCTATAACGAGCAGTACTTC; CDR3: CASSPNGYNEQYF
V: TRBV7-2; size: many; D: TRBD1; J: TRBJ1-5; DNA: TGTGCCAGCAGCCTTCGACAGGGCAGCAATCAGCCCCAGCATTTT; CDR3: CASSLRQGSNQPQHF
V: TRBV12-3/TRBV12-4; size: many; D: .; J: TRBJ2-1; DNA: TGTGCCAGCAGTTTAGGGCAGGGAAAATGGCAGTTCTTC; CDR3: CASSLGQGKWQFF
V: TRBV7-3; size: many; D: TRBD1; J: TRBJ1-1; DNA: TGTGCCAGCAGCTTAAAGGACAGGAAAGTCACTGAAGCTTTCTTT; CDR3: CASSLKDRKVTEAFF
V: TRBV20-1; size: many; D: TRBD1; J: TRBJ1-6; DNA: TGCAGTGCTAGAGGCGAGGGGGCCCCCTTAAATTCACCCCTCCACTTT; CDR3: CSARGEGAPLNSPLHF
V: TRBV19; size: .; D: .; J: TRBJ1-6; DNA: TGTGCCAGTAGTGCTGGATCTCCGTCACCTATATGGTCACCCCTCCACTTT; CDR3: CASSAGSPSPIWSPLHF
V: TRBV2; size: few; D: TRBD2; J: TRBJ2-7; DNA: TGTGCCAGCGGGGACGAGCGGGAGGGGTACTTC; CDR3: CASGDEREGYF
V: TRBV2; size: .; D: .; J: TRBJ2-1; DNA: TGTGCCAGCAGTTCGTCCAACCCATCCTCCGGCACCTACAATGAGCAGTTCTTC; CDR3: CASSSSNPSSGTYNEQFF
V: TRBV6-2/TRBV6-3; size: many; D: .; J: TRBJ1-2; DNA: TGTGCCAGCAGTTACTCGAGCCTCCAGGGCTACACCTTC; CDR3: CASSYSSLQGYTF
V: TRBV28; size: few; D: TRBD1; J: TRBJ2-1; DNA: TGTGCCAGCAGTCCCGGGACAGACATGTCTTGGGAGCAGTTCTTC; CDR3: CASSPGTDMSWEQFF
V: TRBV6-4; size: few; D: .; J: TRBJ2-1; DNA: TGTGCCAGCAGTGATAGGAACTCGCCGTACAATGAGCAGTTCTTC; CDR3: CASSDRNSPYNEQFF
V: TRBV29-1; size: .; D: .; J: TRBJ2-3; DNA: TGCAGCGTTGCCTGGACGTTCCGGGGCCGCACAGATACGCAGTATTTT; CDR3: CSVAWTFRGRTDTQYF
V: TRBV6-1; size: many; D: TRBD1; J: TRBJ2-7; DNA: TGTGCCAGCTGGGATGGCTCGGGACAGTCTTACGAGCAGTACTTC; CDR3: CASWDGSGQSYEQYF
V: TRBV5-4; size: .; D: TRBD2; J: TRBJ2-3; DNA: TGTGCCAGCAGCAATAGACTAGCGGGAGTTGCAGATACGCAGTATTTT; CDR3: CASSNRLAGVADTQYF
V: TRBV19; size: .; D: TRBD1; J: TRBJ1-1; DNA: TGTGCCAGTAGTACCGGTGGTCAGGGGGGCACTGAAGCTTTCTTT; CDR3: CASSTGGQGGTEAFF
V: TRBV29-1; size: .; D: .; J: TRBJ1-1; DNA: TGCAGCGTTGCCGCTGGGAACACTGAAGCTTTCTTT; CDR3: CSVAAGNTEAFF
V: TRBV12-3/TRBV12-4; size: many; D: .; J: TRBJ2-3; DNA: TGTGCCAGCAGTTTGGAAGCGCCTCAGGGTACGCAGTATTTT; CDR3: CASSLEAPQGTQYF
V: TRBV7-9; size: many; D: .; J: TRBJ2-3; DNA: TGTGCCAGCAGCTTAGACAGCGGTGGAGATACGCAGTATTTT; CDR3: CASSLDSGGDTQYF
V: TRBV6-6; size: few; D: .; J: TRBJ2-7; DNA: TGTGCCAGCAGTTACTCAGCTTACGAGCAGTACTTC; CDR3: CASSYSAYEQYF
V: TRBV5-4; size: few; D: .; J: TRBJ2-6; DNA: TGTGCCAGCAGCTTCCTAACCAACGTCCTGACTTTC; CDR3: CASSFLTNVLTF
V: TRBV5-1; size: few; D: .; J: TRBJ2-6; DNA: TGCGCCAGCAGCTTGGCCCAGATCTCTGGGGCCAACGTCCTGACTTTC; CDR3: CASSLAQISGANVLTF
V: TRBV12-3/TRBV12-4; size: many; D: TRBD1; J: TRBJ1-6; DNA: TGTGCCAGCAGTGACCACAGGGGGGGTAATTCACCCCTCCACTTT; CDR3: CASSDHRGGNSPLHF
V: TRBV7-9; size: many; D: TRBD1; J: TRBJ2-1; DNA: TGTGCCAGCAGCCCGGACAGGGCACCCGAGCAGTTCTTC; CDR3: CASSPDRAPEQFF
V: TRBV28; size: .; D: TRBD2; J: TRBJ2-3; DNA: TGTGCCAGCAGCTCTCCTCTGAAAGCGGGGGTTTTCACAGATACGCAGTATTTT; CDR3: CASSSPLKAGVFTDTQYF
V: TRBV2; size: few; D: .; J: TRBJ2-1; DNA: TGTGCCAGCATCTTAGATAATGAGCAGTTCTTC; CDR3: CASILDNEQFF
V: TRBV6-2/TRBV6-3; size: few; D: TRBD2; J: TRBJ2-5; DNA: TGTGCCAGCAGAAGACCGGGACTAGCGGGCCAAGAGACCCAGTACTTC; CDR3: CASRRPGLAGQETQYF
V: TRBV7-3; size: many; D: .; J: TRBJ2-5; DNA: TGTGCCAGCAGCCAATTGCCGGGAGTGACCCAGTACTTC; CDR3: CASSQLPGVTQYF
V: TRBV7-2; size: many; D: TRBD1; J: TRBJ2-1; DNA: TGTGCCAGCAGCCTCCGACAGGGGGCTCATGAGCAGTTCTTC; CDR3: CASSLRQGAHEQFF
V: TRBV7-6; size: .; D: .; J: TRBJ1-5; DNA: TGTGCCAGCAGCTTAGCAAGGGGTGGCCAGCCCCAGCATTTT; CDR3: CASSLARGGQPQHF
V: TRBV20-1; size: once; D: .; J: TRBJ1-1; DNA: TGCAGTGCTAGAGACCCCTTTCAGAACACTGAAGCTTTCTTT; CDR3: CSARDPFQNTEAFF
V: TRBV20-1; size: few; D: .; J: TRBJ2-7; DNA: TGCAGTGCTAGGGAGGACTACCAGAACTACGAGCAGTACTTC; CDR3: CSAREDYQNYEQYF
V: TRBV29-1; size: few; D: TRBD1; J: TRBJ2-5; DNA: TGCAGCGTCGTTCCGGGACAGGGATCAGAGACCCAGTACTTC; CDR3: CSVVPGQGSETQYF
V: TRBV12-3/TRBV12-4; size: .; D: .; J: TRBJ2-5; DNA: TGTGCCAGCAGTTTAGCACTGGGGGTCCAAGAGACCCAGTACTTC; CDR3: CASSLALGVQETQYF
V: TRBV27; size: many; D: TRBD1; J: TRBJ2-5; DNA: TGTGCCAGCAGAAGACAGGGGGCTCGGTACCAAGAGACCCAGTACTTC; CDR3: CASRRQGARYQETQYF
V: TRBV3-1; size: many; D: .; J: TRBJ2-2; DNA: TGTGCCAGCAGCCAAGGAAGGGGCCTGAACACCGGGGAGCTGTTTTTT; CDR3: CASSQGRGLNTGELFF
V: TRBV7-2; size: many; D: TRBD2; J: TRBJ2-5; DNA: TGTGCCAGCAGCCGAGGAGGGACTAGCGGGGAGACCCAGTACTTC; CDR3: CASSRGGTSGETQYF
V: TRBV4-3; size: .; D: .; J: TRBJ1-2; DNA: TGCGCCAGCAGCCAAGATACCGGGTTGGACTATGGCTACACCTTC; CDR3: CASSQDTGLDYGYTF
V: TRBV9; size: .; D: .; J: TRBJ2-1; DNA: TGTGCCAGCAGCGTATTCGAGGGCCCCTCGAATGAGCAGTTCTTC; CDR3: CASSVFEGPSNEQFF
V: TRBV29-1; size: few; D: .; J: TRBJ2-5; DNA: TGCAGCCACCGGAGGGGAGAGACCCAGTACTTC; CDR3: CSHRRGETQYF